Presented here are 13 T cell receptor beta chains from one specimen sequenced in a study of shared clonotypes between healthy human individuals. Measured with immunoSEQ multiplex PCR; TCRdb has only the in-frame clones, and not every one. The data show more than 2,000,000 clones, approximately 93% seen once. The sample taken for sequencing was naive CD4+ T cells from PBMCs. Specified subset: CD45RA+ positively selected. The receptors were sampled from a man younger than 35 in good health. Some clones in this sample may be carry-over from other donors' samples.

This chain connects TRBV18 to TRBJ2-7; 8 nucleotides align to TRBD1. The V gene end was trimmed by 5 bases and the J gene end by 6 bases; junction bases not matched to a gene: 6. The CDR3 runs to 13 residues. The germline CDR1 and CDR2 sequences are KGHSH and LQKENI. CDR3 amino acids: CASSSDRVSEQYF. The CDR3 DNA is TGTGCCAGCTCATCGGACAGGGTTAGCGAGCAGTACTTC.

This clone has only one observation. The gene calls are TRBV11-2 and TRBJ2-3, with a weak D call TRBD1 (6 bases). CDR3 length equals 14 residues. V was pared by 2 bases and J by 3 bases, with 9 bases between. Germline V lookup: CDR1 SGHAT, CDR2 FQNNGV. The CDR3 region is CASSLTGFTDTQYF. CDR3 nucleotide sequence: TGTGCCAGCAGCTTAACAGGGTTTACAGATACGCAGTATTTT.

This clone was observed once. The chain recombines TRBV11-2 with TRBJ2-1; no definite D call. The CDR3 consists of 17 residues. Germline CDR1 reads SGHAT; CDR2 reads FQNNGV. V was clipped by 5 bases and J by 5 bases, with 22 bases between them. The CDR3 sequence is CASSPNSGLPFHNEQFF. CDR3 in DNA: TGTGCCAGCAGCCCTAACTCAGGCCTCCCCTTCCACAATGAGCAGTTCTTC.

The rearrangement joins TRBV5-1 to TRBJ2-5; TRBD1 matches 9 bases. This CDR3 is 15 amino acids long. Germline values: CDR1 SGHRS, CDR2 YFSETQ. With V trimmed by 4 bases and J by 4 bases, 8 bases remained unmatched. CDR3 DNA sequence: TGCGCCAGCAGCGCACAGGGGGCCGTTCGAGAGACCCAGTACTTC. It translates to CASSAQGAVRETQYF.

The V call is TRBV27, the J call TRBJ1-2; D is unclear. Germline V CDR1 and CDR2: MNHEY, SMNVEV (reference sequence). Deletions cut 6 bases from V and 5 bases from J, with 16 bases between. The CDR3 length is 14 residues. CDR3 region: CASSSLRTGYGYTF. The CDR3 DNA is TGTGCCAGCAGCTCTCTTAGGACGGGATATGGCTACACCTTC.

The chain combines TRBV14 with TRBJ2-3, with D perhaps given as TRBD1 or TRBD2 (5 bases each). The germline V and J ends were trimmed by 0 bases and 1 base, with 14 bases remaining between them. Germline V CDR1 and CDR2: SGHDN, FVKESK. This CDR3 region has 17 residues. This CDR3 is CASSQERTGRGTDTQYF. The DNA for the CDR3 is TGTGCCAGCAGCCAAGAAAGGACGGGACGAGGCACAGATACGCAGTATTTT. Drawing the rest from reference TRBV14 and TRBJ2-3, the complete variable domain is EAGVTQFPSHSVIEKGQTVTLRCDPISGHDNLYWYRRVMGKEIKFLLHFVKESKQDESGMPNNRFLAERTGGTYSTLKVQPAELEDSGVYFCASSQERTGRGTDTQYFGPGTRLTVL.

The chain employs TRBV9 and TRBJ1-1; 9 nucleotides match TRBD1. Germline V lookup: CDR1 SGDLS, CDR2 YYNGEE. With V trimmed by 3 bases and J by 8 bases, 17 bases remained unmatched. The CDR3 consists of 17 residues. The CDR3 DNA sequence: TGTGCCAGCAGCGAAGGGACAGGGCTCATCGGCGGGGCCGAAGCTTTCTTT. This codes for CASSEGTGLIGGAEAFF.

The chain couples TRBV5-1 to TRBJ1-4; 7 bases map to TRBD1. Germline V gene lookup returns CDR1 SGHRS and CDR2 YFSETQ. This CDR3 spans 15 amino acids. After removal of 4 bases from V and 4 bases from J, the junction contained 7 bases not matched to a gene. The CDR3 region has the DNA TGCGCCAGCAGCCCCGGGACAGTCAATAATGAAAAACTGTTTTTT. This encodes CASSPGTVNNEKLFF.

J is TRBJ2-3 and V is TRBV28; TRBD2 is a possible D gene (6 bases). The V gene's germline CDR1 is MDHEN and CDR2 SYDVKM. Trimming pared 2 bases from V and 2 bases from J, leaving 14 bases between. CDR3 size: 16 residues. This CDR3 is CASSLGGTADTDTQYF. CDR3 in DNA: TGTGCCAGCAGTTTAGGAGGGACGGCCGACACAGATACGCAGTATTTT.

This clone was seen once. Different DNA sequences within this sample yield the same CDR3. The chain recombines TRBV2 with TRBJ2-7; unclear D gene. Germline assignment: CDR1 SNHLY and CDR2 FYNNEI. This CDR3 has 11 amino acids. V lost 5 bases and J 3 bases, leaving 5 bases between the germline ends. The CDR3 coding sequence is TGTGCCAGCAGTAGGCTCTACGAGCAGTACTTC. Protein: CASSRLYEQYF.

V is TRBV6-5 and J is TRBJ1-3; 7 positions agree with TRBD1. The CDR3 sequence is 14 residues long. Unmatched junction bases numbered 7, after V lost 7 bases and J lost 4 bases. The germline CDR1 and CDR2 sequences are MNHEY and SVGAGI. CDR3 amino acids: CASKTQGRGNTIYF. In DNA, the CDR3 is TGTGCCAGCAAAACACAGGGGCGAGGAAACACCATATATTTT.

The chain's CDR3 is CASSQEHRVTGELFF. DNA of the CDR3: TGCGCCAGCAGCCAAGAGCATCGTGTCACCGGGGAGCTGTTTTTT. The chain joins TRBV4-3 to TRBJ2-2; D unresolved. Trimming pared 0 bases from V and 4 bases from J, leaving 9 bases between. The CDR3 has 15 residues. Germline V CDR1 and CDR2: LGHNA, YSLEER.

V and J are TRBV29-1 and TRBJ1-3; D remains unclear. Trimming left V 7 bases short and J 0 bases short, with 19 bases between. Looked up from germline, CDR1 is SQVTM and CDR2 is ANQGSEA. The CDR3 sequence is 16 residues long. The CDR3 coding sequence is TGCAGCGGGTCTGGACCGCCGGAAGCCTCTGGAAACACCATATATTTT. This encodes CSGSGPPEASGNTIYF.